This T cell receptor (beta chain) was documented in a study of T cell responses to AZD1222 COVID-19 vaccine. Study-wide points: Repertoire sampling occurred only after the peak T cell response.

Assay: immunoSEQ multiplex PCR; the TCRdb copy retains only in-frame clones and omits some. The profile shows about 130,000 clones, around 90% of them singletons. Trimming left V 7 bases short and J 3 bases short, with 16 bases between. Germline CDR1 is LNHDA and CDR2 is SQIVND (reference sequence). The CDR3 consists of 15 residues. As to this clone: What it binds is not known.

The sample here was peripheral blood, taken on day 0 of AZD1222 vaccination. The TCR sequence derives from an adult in good health. The rearrangement uses TRBV19 and TRBJ2-1; D is perhaps TRBD1 (6 bases). The CDR3 reads CASKRTGTLYNEQFF. The CDR3 nucleotides are TGTGCCAGTAAACGAACAGGGACCCTCTACAATGAGCAGTTCTTC.